This T cell receptor (beta chain) was found in a study of blood T cells in healthy people across ages. Next came a second PCR, run for about 7 to 12 cycles, which used a sample-barcoded 5' primer along with a J-beta primer mix. TCRdb processed the 5' RACE reads anew with MiXCR; each CDR3 protein has one entry. The sample has roughly 1.7 million distinct CDR3 sequences, about 31% seen once; the top ten hold 10% to 12%. Germline assignment: CDR1 SNHLY and CDR2 FYNNEI. The junction had 8 bases not matched to a gene; V was cut back by 5 bases and J by 4 bases. The CDR3 is 15 amino acids. This clonotype originated in a young woman in good health. Material for sequencing was blood. V gene TRBV2 combines with J gene TRBJ2-5; 9 bases are a match to TRBD2. CDR3 coding DNA: TGTGCCAGCAGTTTAGCGGGAGCGAGGAGAGAGACCCAGTACTTC. As protein: CASSLAGARRETQYF.